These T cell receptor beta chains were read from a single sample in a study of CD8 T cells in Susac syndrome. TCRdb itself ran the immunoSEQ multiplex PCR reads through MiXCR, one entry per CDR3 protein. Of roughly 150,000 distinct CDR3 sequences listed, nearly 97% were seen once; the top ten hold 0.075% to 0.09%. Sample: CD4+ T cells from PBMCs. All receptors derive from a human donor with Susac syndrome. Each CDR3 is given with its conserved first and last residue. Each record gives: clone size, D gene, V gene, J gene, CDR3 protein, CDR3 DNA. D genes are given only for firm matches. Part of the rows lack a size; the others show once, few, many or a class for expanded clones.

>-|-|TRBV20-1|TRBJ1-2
CSAGILERDYGYTF
TGCAGTGCTGGAATCTTAGAGAGGGACTATGGCTACACCTTC
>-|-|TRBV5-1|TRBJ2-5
CASSLSGTETQYF
TGCGCCAGCAGCTTGTCGGGAACAGAGACCCAGTACTTC
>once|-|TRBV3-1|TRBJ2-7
CASSQDLSTYEQYF
TGTGCCAGCAGCCAAGACCTAAGCACTTACGAGCAGTACTTC
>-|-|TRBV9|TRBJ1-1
CASSETVYTEAFF
TGTGCCAGCAGCGAGACAGTGTACACTGAAGCTTTCTTT
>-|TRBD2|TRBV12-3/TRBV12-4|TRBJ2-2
CASIPGGGVTGELFF
TGTGCCAGCATACCGGGGGGGGGCGTCACCGGGGAGCTGTTTTTT
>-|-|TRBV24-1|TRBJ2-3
CATSVGVTDTQYF
TGTGCCACCAGTGTGGGGGTCACAGATACGCAGTATTTT
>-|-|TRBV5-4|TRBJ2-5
CASRRDRETQYF
TGTGCCAGCAGGCGGGACCGAGAGACCCAGTACTTC
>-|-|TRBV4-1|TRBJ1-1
CASSQDQRGQSAFF
TGCGCCAGCAGCCAAGATCAAAGAGGGCAGTCCGCTTTCTTT
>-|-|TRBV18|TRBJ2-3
CASSLPDTQYF
TGTGCCAGCTCACTCCCAGATACGCAGTATTTT
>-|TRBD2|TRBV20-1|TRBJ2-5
CSALSGGALKTQYF
TGCAGTGCCCTCAGCGGGGGGGCCTTAAAGACCCAGTACTTC
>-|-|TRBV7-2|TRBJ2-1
CASSLLYGEQFF
TGTGCCAGCAGCCTTCTCTATGGTGAGCAGTTCTTC
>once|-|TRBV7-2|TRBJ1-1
CASRLSGAGTEAFF
TGTGCCAGCAGGTTAAGCGGGGCGGGGACGGAGGCTTTCTTT
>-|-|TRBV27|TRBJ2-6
CASSLFGREANVLTF
TGTGCCAGCAGTTTATTCGGCAGGGAGGCCAACGTCCTGACTTTC
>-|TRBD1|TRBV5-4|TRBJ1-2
CASSLETGVGYTF
TGTGCCAGCAGCTTGGAGACAGGGGTTGGCTACACCTTC
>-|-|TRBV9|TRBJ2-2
CASSFQMGELFF
TGTGCCAGCAGCTTCCAGATGGGGGAGCTGTTTTTT
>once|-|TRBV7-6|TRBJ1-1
CASSGGPTIGVNTEAFF
TGTGCCAGCAGCGGGGGGCCGACGATCGGGGTGAACACTGAAGCTTTCTTT
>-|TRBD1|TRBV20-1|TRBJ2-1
CSAARVGGFSYNEQFF
TGCAGTGCTGCTAGAGTAGGGGGCTTCTCCTACAATGAGCAGTTCTTC
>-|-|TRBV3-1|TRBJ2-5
CASSQGRRGETQYF
TGTGCCAGCAGCCAAGGCCGAAGAGGAGAGACCCAGTACTTC
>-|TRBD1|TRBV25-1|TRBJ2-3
CASRLQGASTDTQYF
TGTGCCAGCAGACTACAGGGGGCGAGCACAGATACGCAGTATTTT
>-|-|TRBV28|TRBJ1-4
CASSPGGTPNEKLFF
TGTGCCAGCAGCCCGGGAGGGACACCGAATGAAAAACTGTTTTTT
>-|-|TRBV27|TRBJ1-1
CASSPGHQTEAFF
TGTGCCAGCAGCCCCGGACACCAAACTGAAGCTTTCTTT
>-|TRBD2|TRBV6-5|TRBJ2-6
CASSFLPFVSGDSGANVLTF
TGTGCCAGCAGTTTTCTACCCTTTGTTAGCGGGGACTCTGGGGCCAACGTCCTGACTTTC
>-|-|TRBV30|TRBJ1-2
CAWESRMEGYGYTF
TGTGCCTGGGAGAGCAGGATGGAGGGATATGGCTACACCTTC
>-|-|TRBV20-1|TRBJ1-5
CSARTVGQPQHF
TGCAGTGCCAGAACCGTGGGTCAGCCCCAGCATTTT
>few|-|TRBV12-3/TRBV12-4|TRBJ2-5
CASSFAGRETQYF
TGTGCCAGCAGTTTTGCAGGGCGAGAGACCCAGTACTTC
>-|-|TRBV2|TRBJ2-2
CASTPADQGTGELFF
TGTGCCAGCACCCCAGCGGACCAGGGCACCGGGGAGCTGTTTTTT
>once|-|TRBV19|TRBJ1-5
CASSIGWRGRGSNQPQHF
TGTGCCAGTAGTATAGGGTGGAGAGGGAGGGGAAGCAATCAGCCCCAGCATTTT
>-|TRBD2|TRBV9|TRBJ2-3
CASSVGLAGPTDTQYF
TGTGCCAGCAGCGTAGGACTAGCGGGACCCACAGATACGCAGTATTTT
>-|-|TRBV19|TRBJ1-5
CASSLGQGRRSNQPQHF
TGTGCCAGTAGTTTAGGGCAGGGGCGGCGGAGCAATCAGCCCCAGCATTTT
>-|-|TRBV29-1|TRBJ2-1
CSVQGVGRNEQFF
TGCAGCGTTCAAGGCGTGGGGCGTAATGAGCAGTTCTTC
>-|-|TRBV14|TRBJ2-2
CASSQVSTGELFF
TGTGCCAGCAGCCAAGTTTCCACCGGGGAGCTGTTTTTT
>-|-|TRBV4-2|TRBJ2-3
CASSQQLALSTDTQYF
TGTGCCAGCAGCCAACAGCTAGCCCTGAGCACAGATACGCAGTATTTT
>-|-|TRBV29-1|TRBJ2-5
CSVVQVGETQYF
TGCAGCGTTGTTCAGGTTGGAGAGACCCAGTACTTC
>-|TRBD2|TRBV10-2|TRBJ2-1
CASSEGVAGVSEQFF
TGCGCCAGCAGTGAGGGGGTAGCGGGAGTAAGTGAGCAGTTCTTC
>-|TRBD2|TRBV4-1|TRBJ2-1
CASSPNLAGAGVFF
TGCGCCAGCAGCCCTAATCTAGCGGGGGCCGGGGTGTTCTTC
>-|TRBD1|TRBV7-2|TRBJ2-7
CASSEGQRTYEQYF
TGTGCCAGCAGCGAGGGACAGAGGACCTACGAGCAGTACTTC
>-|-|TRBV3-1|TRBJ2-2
CASSQVPSTGELFF
TGTGCCAGCAGCCAAGTCCCAAGCACCGGGGAGCTGTTTTTT
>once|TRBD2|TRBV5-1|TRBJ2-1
CASSLVAGSREQFF
TGCGCCAGCAGCTTAGTAGCGGGGTCAAGGGAGCAGTTCTTC